This T cell receptor (beta chain) was profiled in a study of blood T cell repertoires in COVID-19. For the study at large: PBMCs, B-cell-depleted T cells, or T cells were the source of the cDNA or gDNA that made up the material.

Sequencing used immunoSEQ multiplex PCR; TCRdb keeps in-frame clones, though not all of them. The sample yields 190,000 or so clones, 86% seen once. Recruits, aged roughly 18 to 100 years, lived in 20 to 30 US areas. Donors were grouped by their self-reported clinical history. Material for sequencing was PBMCs or T cells enriched from blood (not recorded which). This TCR came from a woman aged 25 to 45 who had recovered from COVID-19.

The CDR3 region has the DNA TGTGCCAGCAGCCCAGAGGGCAGGAAAGAGACCCAGTACTTC. Translation gives CASSPEGRKETQYF. The chain uses TRBV7-9 and TRBJ2-5; D possibly corresponds to TRBD2 (5 bases). From germline, CDR1 is SEHNR and CDR2 FQNEAQ (reference sequence). CDR3 length: 14 amino acids. Trimming removed 5 bases from V and 3 bases from J, with 13 bases in between.